This entry describes one T cell receptor beta chain. Its antigen is not yet known. The sample holds no much larger clone one base away, and base qualities are not on file. The data stem from a study of T cell responses to AZD1222 COVID-19 vaccine (TCRdb year 2021). Describing the broader study: A total of just over 230 trial participants underwent TCR sequencing, of whom 200 to 220 received two doses of AZD1222 and about 25 received two doses of the MenACWY control vaccine. Trial participants were enrolled by age into 18-55, 56-69 and 70-plus year subgroups, with about 150, 28 and 57 TCR-sequenced participants respectively. The study at large found these results: Most participants were white British and females outnumbered males, and the authors suggested that clonal diversity may have been underestimated. In the small 56-69-year group, the increase in depth fell short of significance, most likely because of low power. After two AZD1222 doses, both the breadth and the depth of spike-specific TCRs were significantly higher than at day 0 and than in MenACWY recipients. CD4 TCRs associated with the vaccine covered the entire spike protein, and the dominant responses were in regions 160-218 and 743-854. Nearly half of unique spike-specific TCRs reportedly recognized epitopes outside regions mutated in the B.1.351 and B.1.1.7 variants. Conclusions about previously exposed vaccinees are limited, since just a handful of AZD1222 recipients were seropositive for SARS-CoV-2 at baseline. Because no samples from the day 14 peak response were available, repertoires could be characterized only after the peak T cell response.

V gives up 3 bases and J gives up 7 bases, and the segment between their germline ends measures 12 bases. The CDR3 goes from the cysteine to the phenylalanine over 13 residues. Just the 39-base CDR3 DNA is kept, in frame starting at base 1. CDR1 SGHNT and CDR2 YENEEA are derived from the germline V gene. What the time point label conveys for this sample: about 28 days (+/-7) after the second vaccine dose. What the treatment or condition label conveys for this sample: meningococcal conjugate vaccine given as trial control. Vaccinee samples came from UK trials COV001 and COV002, including a single-blind randomized controlled phase 2/3 trial of AZD1222 (ChAdOx1 nCoV-19) in healthy adults. Trial participant PBMC samples were collected at day 0 and day 28 after the second dose for TCRbeta chain sequencing. The CDR3 regions of human TCRbeta chains were subjected to immunosequencing. In the source study's methods: TCRs in the repertoires were compared against a reference library of SARS-CoV-2-specific TCRs that had been generated with the MIRA antigen-specificity platform. Breadth was defined as the fraction of unique TCRs that were SARS-CoV-2-associated, and depth was defined as the fraction of total T cells that were SARS-CoV-2-associated. Each spike-specific TCR was assigned to its reactive spike region and to a CD4 or CD8 class using the MIRA data. Log10-transformed breadth and depth values were compared by one-way ANOVA with Sidak's multiple comparisons tests. This immuneACCESS table, as held by TCRdb, lists in-frame sequences with V and J called but not all clones. Of the missing ones, under half trace to an unresolved V gene in checked studies; the others have no known cause. V, J and clone size are taken as reported in that table, and D and trimming were inferred from the DNA itself. The sample table lists some 80,000 clones, around 89% of them with a count of one. Of the sample, less than 12% falls within the top ten clones.

This specimen consisted of peripheral blood, obtained 28 days after the second dose of the MenACWY control vaccine. This TCR derives from an adult who received the MenACWY meningococcal vaccine as a control. The rearrangement combines TRBV11-3 with TRBJ1-2, with an unclear D gene assignment. The CDR3 reads as follows: CASSFSSGSGYTF. The DNA sequence is given as TGTGCCAGCAGCTTTAGCTCAGGCTCTGGCTACACCTTC.